The 5 T cell receptor beta chains below come from one sample, sequenced in a study of blood T cell repertoires in COVID-19. TCRdb's table, derived via immunoSEQ multiplex PCR, lists solely in-frame clones and lacks some. The profile covers about 100,000 clones, with roughly nine tenths appearing a single time and roughly 7.3% taken by the ten largest. Source material: peripheral blood. These receptors were taken from a man between 25 and 39 years old in a cohort sampled during active COVID-19.

The V gene is TRBV7-6, the J gene TRBJ1-4, with D maybe TRBD1 (5 bases). In germline, CDR1 is SGHVS, CDR2 FNYEAQ. Deletions cut 0 bases from V and 8 bases from J, with 19 bases between. The length of the CDR3 is 17 residues. In DNA, the CDR3 is TGTGCCAGCAGCTTAGCTACGATGGGGGGGGTTGGGGAAAAACTGTTTTTT. Translating gives CASSLATMGGVGEKLFF.

The chain couples TRBV5-1 to TRBJ2-3; 13 bases agree with TRBD2. With 4 bases clipped from V and 0 bases from J, the junction kept 8 bases outside the gene matches. CDR1 is SGHRS, CDR2 YFSETQ, per germline. This CDR3 has 18 amino acids. The CDR3 DNA reads as TGCGCCAGCAGCCCTGGACTAGCGGGGGCCCTTAGCACAGATACGCAGTATTTT. Amino acids: CASSPGLAGALSTDTQYF.

This clone was counted only a few times. This chain joins TRBV30 and TRBJ1-3; D is unclear. There are 12 residues in the CDR3. Germline lookup yields CDR1 GTSNPN and CDR2 SVGIG (reference sequence). V was shortened by 1 base and J by 1 base, with 2 bases between the two germline ends. The CDR3 here is CAWSASGNTIYF. The CDR3 DNA reads as TGTGCCTGGAGTGCTTCTGGAAACACCATATATTTT.

The chain carries TRBV30 and TRBJ1-1; D possibly corresponds to TRBD1 (5 bases). CDR3 length: 11 residues. Germline assignment: CDR1 GTSNPN and CDR2 SVGIG (reference sequence). The V end was cut by 1 base, the J end by 10 bases, with 10 bases between. CDR3 residues: CAWSGTGGAFF. CDR3 DNA sequence: TGTGCCTGGAGTGGAACAGGTGGAGCTTTCTTT.

In its sample, this clone was seen once. The rearrangement uses TRBV18 and TRBJ1-5; 9 nucleotides line up with TRBD1. Germline V gives CDR1 KGHSH, CDR2 LQKENI. V shed 2 bases and J 7 bases; nucleotides not matched to a gene: 9. The CDR3 length is 16 residues. CDR3 in amino acids: CASSPTALDRGQPQHF. CDR3 bases: TGTGCCAGCTCACCAACAGCCTTGGACAGGGGCCAGCCCCAGCATTTT. Based on the CDR3 plus reference TRBV18 and TRBJ1-5, the full variable domain is NAGVMQNPRHLVRRRGQEARLRCSPMKGHSHVYWYRQLPEEGLKFMVYLQKENIIDESGMPKERFSAEFPKEGPSILRIQQVVRGDSAAYFCASSPTALDRGQPQHFGDGTRLSIL.